This T cell receptor beta chain is from a study of T-cell memory formation after mild COVID-19. About the research overall: The study found TCR clusters largely donor specific.

This CDR3 has 15 amino acids. The germline V and J ends were trimmed by 0 bases and 4 bases, with 10 bases remaining between them. Germline CDR1 reads LGHNA; CDR2 reads YSLEER. For this clonotype: What it binds is not known.

General study results and limits: Clones that shrank (day 15 to 85) were balanced CD4/CD8, whereas later expanders leaned CD4+.

Constant-segment-primed 5'RACE gave TCR alpha and TCR beta cDNA libraries with sample barcodes and UMIs. From the 5' RACE reads, TCRdb called clonotypes with MiXCR, one entry per CDR3 protein. The data hold 540,000 or so distinct CDR3 sequences, with roughly 22% observed a single time. The sample consisted of PBMCs or a T cell subset sorted from them (not recorded which). The receptor comes from an adult woman who had mild COVID-19 (a few samples of this study predate the infection). Cell type and time point are not known. The chain recombines TRBV4-3 with TRBJ1-3; D call uncertain. CDR3 amino acids: CASSQDVSKGNTIYF. The CDR3 DNA reads as TGCGCCAGCAGCCAAGACGTGTCGAAAGGAAACACCATATATTTT.